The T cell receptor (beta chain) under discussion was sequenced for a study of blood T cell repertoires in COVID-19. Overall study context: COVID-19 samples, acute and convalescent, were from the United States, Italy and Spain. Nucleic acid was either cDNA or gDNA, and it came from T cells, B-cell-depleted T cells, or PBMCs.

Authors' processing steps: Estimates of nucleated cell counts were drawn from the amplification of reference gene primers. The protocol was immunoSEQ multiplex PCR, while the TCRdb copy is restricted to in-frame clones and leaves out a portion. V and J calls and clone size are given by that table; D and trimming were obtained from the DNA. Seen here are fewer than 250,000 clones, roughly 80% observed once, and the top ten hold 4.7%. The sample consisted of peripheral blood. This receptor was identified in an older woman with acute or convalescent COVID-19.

In DNA, the CDR3 is TGTGCCAGCTTCCAGGGGGGACCCCCCCTCCACTTT. Its translation: CASFQGGPPLHF. This rearrangement joins TRBV6-5 to TRBJ1-6; the match to TRBD1 covers 7 bases. This CDR3 has 12 residues. CDR1 and CDR2 from the germline V gene are MNHEY and SVGAGI. With V trimmed by 8 bases and J by 13 bases, 8 bases remained unmatched.